This is a list of T cell receptor beta chains from one sample in a study of cytomegalovirus exposure and HLA in healthy donors. Repertoires were generated with immunoSEQ multiplex PCR, while TCRdb's copy carries only in-frame clones and drops some. The data contain around 160,000 clones, more than 75% of them seen just once; the ten biggest clones take up approximately 3%. The sequenced material came from PBMCs. These receptors originate from a man aged 18 to 35 in good health and CMV-seronegative. The CDR3 runs from the conserved cysteine through the conserved F or W. D genes are given only for firm matches. The listing skips clone size in some rows; elsewhere it reads once, few, many or a size class.

J gene: TRBJ2-7
clone size: .
D gene: TRBD2
V gene: TRBV4-3
CDR3 protein: CASSQALAASYEQYF
CDR3 DNA: TGCGCCAGCAGCCAAGCGCTAGCGGCGTCCTACGAGCAGTACTTC

J gene: TRBJ2-3
clone size: .
D gene: .
V gene: TRBV10-3
CDR3 protein: CAISEKSQVSSTDTQYF
CDR3 DNA: TGTGCCATCAGTGAGAAATCTCAGGTTTCTAGCACAGATACGCAGTATTTT

J gene: TRBJ1-3
clone size: .
D gene: TRBD1
V gene: TRBV12-5
CDR3 protein: CASGSGQGIADTIYF
CDR3 DNA: TGTGCTAGTGGTTCCGGACAGGGGATTGCTGACACCATATATTTT

J gene: TRBJ1-2
clone size: .
D gene: .
V gene: TRBV6-6
CDR3 protein: CASNPGGGYGYTF
CDR3 DNA: TGTGCCAGCAACCCGGGGGGCGGGTATGGCTACACCTTC

J gene: TRBJ1-1
clone size: .
D gene: .
V gene: TRBV7-6
CDR3 protein: CASSLGGGGTEAFF
CDR3 DNA: TGTGCCAGCAGCTTAGGGGGGGGTGGCACTGAAGCTTTCTTT

J gene: TRBJ2-7
clone size: .
D gene: TRBD1
V gene: TRBV5-4
CDR3 protein: CASSPRDRGYEQYF
CDR3 DNA: TGTGCCAGCAGCCCCCGGGACAGGGGCTACGAGCAGTACTTC

J gene: TRBJ1-3
clone size: .
D gene: .
V gene: TRBV5-1
CDR3 protein: CASSLGPGSGNTIYF
CDR3 DNA: TGCGCCAGCAGCTTGGGGCCGGGCTCTGGAAACACCATATATTTT

J gene: TRBJ2-3
clone size: .
D gene: TRBD1
V gene: TRBV28
CDR3 protein: CASSLEDRVSDTQYF
CDR3 DNA: TGTGCCAGCAGTTTGGAGGACAGGGTTTCGGATACGCAGTATTTT

J gene: TRBJ1-1
clone size: .
D gene: TRBD1
V gene: TRBV7-9
CDR3 protein: CASSPGQGKNTEAFF
CDR3 DNA: TGTGCCAGCAGCCCAGGACAGGGGAAGAACACTGAAGCTTTCTTT

J gene: TRBJ2-3
clone size: .
D gene: TRBD1
V gene: TRBV5-1
CDR3 protein: CASSWGQGSTDTQYF
CDR3 DNA: TGCGCCAGCAGCTGGGGACAGGGAAGCACAGATACGCAGTATTTT

J gene: TRBJ1-6
clone size: .
D gene: .
V gene: TRBV5-6
CDR3 protein: CASSPLTRNSPLHF
CDR3 DNA: TGTGCCAGCAGCCCACTGACCAGGAATTCACCCCTCCACTTT

J gene: TRBJ1-2
clone size: .
D gene: .
V gene: TRBV5-4
CDR3 protein: CASGPAGEGLNYGYTF
CDR3 DNA: TGTGCCAGCGGCCCGGCAGGGGAGGGCTTAAACTATGGCTACACCTTC

J gene: TRBJ2-7
clone size: .
D gene: TRBD1
V gene: TRBV27
CDR3 protein: CASSDRARSCEQYF
CDR3 DNA: TGTGCCAGCAGCGACAGGGCCCGCTCCTGCGAGCAGTACTTC

J gene: TRBJ2-1
clone size: .
D gene: .
V gene: TRBV2
CDR3 protein: CASSEGAPSSYNEQFF
CDR3 DNA: TGTGCCAGCAGTGAAGGGGCGCCAAGCTCCTACAATGAGCAGTTCTTC

J gene: TRBJ2-2
clone size: .
D gene: TRBD1
V gene: TRBV6-1
CDR3 protein: CATQSGQGRIGELFF
CDR3 DNA: TGTGCCACCCAATCCGGACAGGGGCGTATCGGGGAGCTGTTTTTT

J gene: TRBJ1-4
clone size: .
D gene: .
V gene: TRBV7-9
CDR3 protein: CAGAGGSEKLFF
CDR3 DNA: TGTGCGGGCGCGGGAGGTAGTGAAAAACTGTTTTTT

J gene: TRBJ2-7
clone size: .
D gene: TRBD2
V gene: TRBV29-1
CDR3 protein: CSVEPLTSGNYYEQYF
CDR3 DNA: TGCAGCGTTGAGCCTCTGACTAGCGGGAACTACTACGAGCAGTACTTC

J gene: TRBJ2-5
clone size: .
D gene: .
V gene: TRBV7-9
CDR3 protein: CASSLGGGGWQETQYF
CDR3 DNA: TGTGCCAGCAGCTTAGGAGGCGGGGGCTGGCAAGAGACCCAGTACTTC

J gene: TRBJ2-5
clone size: .
D gene: TRBD2
V gene: TRBV5-4
CDR3 protein: CASSLDGAGGTKTQYF
CDR3 DNA: TGTGCCAGCAGCTTGGACGGAGCGGGGGGGACGAAGACCCAGTACTTC

J gene: TRBJ2-1
clone size: .
D gene: .
V gene: TRBV5-1
CDR3 protein: CASDKGGTNSYNEQFF
CDR3 DNA: TGCGCCAGCGATAAGGGAGGGACAAACTCCTACAATGAGCAGTTCTTC

J gene: TRBJ2-5
clone size: .
D gene: .
V gene: TRBV2
CDR3 protein: CARTRTDSKKETQYF
CDR3 DNA: TGTGCCAGAACCAGGACAGACTCCAAAAAAGAGACCCAGTACTTC

J gene: TRBJ2-6
clone size: once
D gene: TRBD1
V gene: TRBV10-3
CDR3 protein: CAISETGADSGANVLTF
CDR3 DNA: TGTGCCATCAGTGAGACAGGGGCCGACTCTGGGGCCAACGTCCTGACTTTC

J gene: TRBJ2-3
clone size: once
D gene: TRBD2
V gene: TRBV7-6
CDR3 protein: CASSSRWGPTSGTDTQYF
CDR3 DNA: TGTGCCAGCAGCTCCAGATGGGGACCTACTAGCGGCACAGATACGCAGTATTTT

J gene: TRBJ2-7
clone size: once
D gene: TRBD1
V gene: TRBV27
CDR3 protein: CASSWGQGYYEQYF
CDR3 DNA: TGTGCCAGCAGCTGGGGACAGGGATACTACGAGCAGTACTTC

J gene: TRBJ1-6
clone size: .
D gene: TRBD1
V gene: TRBV15
CDR3 protein: CATSRDRGQRGWGSYNSPLHF
CDR3 DNA: TGTGCCACCAGCAGAGACAGGGGACAGAGAGGATGGGGCTCCTATAATTCACCCCTCCACTTT

J gene: TRBJ2-7
clone size: .
D gene: .
V gene: TRBV27
CDR3 protein: CASEPLARGTSYEQYF
CDR3 DNA: TGTGCCAGCGAGCCTTTAGCGCGAGGGACTTCCTACGAGCAGTACTTC

J gene: TRBJ1-1
clone size: .
D gene: .
V gene: TRBV5-1
CDR3 protein: CASREGNTEAFF
CDR3 DNA: TGCGCCAGCAGAGAGGGGAACACTGAAGCTTTCTTT

J gene: TRBJ2-2
clone size: .
D gene: .
V gene: TRBV27
CDR3 protein: CASIGITGNTGELFF
CDR3 DNA: TGTGCCAGCATAGGCATAACGGGAAACACCGGGGAGCTGTTTTTT

J gene: TRBJ2-3
clone size: .
D gene: TRBD2
V gene: TRBV5-1
CDR3 protein: CASSSPVGTSGGTDTQYF
CDR3 DNA: TGCGCCAGCAGCTCCCCGGTCGGGACTAGCGGGGGCACAGATACGCAGTATTTT

J gene: TRBJ2-2
clone size: .
D gene: .
V gene: TRBV21-1
CDR3 protein: CASSIGSQAEELFF
CDR3 DNA: TGTGCCAGCAGTATTGGAAGCCAGGCCGAGGAGCTGTTTTTT

J gene: TRBJ2-6
clone size: once
D gene: TRBD1
V gene: TRBV29-1
CDR3 protein: CSARQGATGANVLTF
CDR3 DNA: TGCAGCGCACGACAGGGGGCGACTGGGGCCAACGTCCTGACTTTC

J gene: TRBJ2-4
clone size: .
D gene: .
V gene: TRBV6-5
CDR3 protein: CASSYAWRAKNIQYF
CDR3 DNA: TGTGCCAGCAGTTACGCCTGGAGAGCCAAAAACATTCAGTACTTC

J gene: TRBJ1-5
clone size: .
D gene: .
V gene: TRBV4-1
CDR3 protein: CASSQEDRRNQPQHF
CDR3 DNA: TGCGCCAGCAGCCAAGAAGACAGGAGAAATCAGCCCCAGCATTTT

J gene: TRBJ1-3
clone size: .
D gene: TRBD1
V gene: TRBV6-5
CDR3 protein: CASSQGQAHTIYF
CDR3 DNA: TGTGCCAGCAGTCAAGGACAGGCACACACCATATATTTT

J gene: TRBJ1-4
clone size: .
D gene: TRBD1
V gene: TRBV6-5
CDR3 protein: CASSSTDRDSAEKLFF
CDR3 DNA: TGTGCCAGCAGTTCCACGGACAGGGATTCTGCTGAAAAACTGTTTTTT

J gene: TRBJ2-3
clone size: .
D gene: TRBD2
V gene: TRBV19
CDR3 protein: CASQPGRDTDTQYF
CDR3 DNA: TGTGCCAGCCAACCCGGGAGGGACACAGATACGCAGTATTTT

J gene: TRBJ1-2
clone size: .
D gene: .
V gene: TRBV7-6
CDR3 protein: CASRPGWGLGYGYTF
CDR3 DNA: TGTGCCAGCAGACCTGGGTGGGGCCTTGGGTATGGCTACACCTTC

J gene: TRBJ1-1
clone size: .
D gene: .
V gene: TRBV7-9
CDR3 protein: CASSLSGGLMNTEAFF
CDR3 DNA: TGTGCCAGCAGCTTATCGGGGGGACTCATGAACACTGAAGCTTTCTTT

J gene: TRBJ2-7
clone size: .
D gene: .
V gene: TRBV6-1
CDR3 protein: CASSEAGGSYEQYF
CDR3 DNA: TGTGCCAGCAGTGAAGCGGGAGGCTCCTACGAGCAGTACTTC

J gene: TRBJ1-5
clone size: few
D gene: TRBD1
V gene: TRBV27
CDR3 protein: CASSFTGGNQPQHF
CDR3 DNA: TGTGCCAGCAGTTTCACAGGGGGCAATCAGCCCCAGCATTTT

J gene: TRBJ2-7
clone size: .
D gene: TRBD2
V gene: TRBV27
CDR3 protein: CASSLSLSGGTYEQYF
CDR3 DNA: TGTGCCAGCAGTTTATCTCTTAGCGGGGGGACCTACGAGCAGTACTTC

J gene: TRBJ2-1
clone size: .
D gene: TRBD2
V gene: TRBV12-5
CDR3 protein: CASGLGTSVRDEQFF
CDR3 DNA: TGTGCTAGTGGTTTGGGGACTAGCGTGCGGGATGAGCAGTTCTTC

J gene: TRBJ2-1
clone size: .
D gene: .
V gene: TRBV27
CDR3 protein: CASSFPGQGGGRGAYNEQFF
CDR3 DNA: TGTGCCAGCAGTTTCCCTGGACAGGGAGGGGGCCGGGGCGCCTACAATGAGCAGTTCTTC

J gene: TRBJ1-2
clone size: .
D gene: .
V gene: TRBV28
CDR3 protein: CASSDRSNYGYTF
CDR3 DNA: TGTGCCAGCAGTGACAGGTCCAACTATGGCTACACCTTC

J gene: TRBJ1-2
clone size: many
D gene: TRBD1
V gene: TRBV25-1
CDR3 protein: CASKPTGGLYGYTF
CDR3 DNA: TGTGCCAGCAAACCGACAGGGGGCCTCTATGGCTACACCTTC

J gene: TRBJ1-2
clone size: .
D gene: TRBD1
V gene: TRBV28
CDR3 protein: CASSPQGQLNYGYTF
CDR3 DNA: TGTGCCAGCAGTCCTCAGGGACAGCTCAACTATGGCTACACCTTC

J gene: TRBJ1-1
clone size: .
D gene: .
V gene: TRBV30
CDR3 protein: CAWSQYGRGNTEAFF
CDR3 DNA: TGTGCCTGGAGCCAGTACGGCAGGGGGAACACTGAAGCTTTCTTT

J gene: TRBJ1-2
clone size: .
D gene: .
V gene: TRBV29-1
CDR3 protein: CSVLLIYTF
CDR3 DNA: TGCAGCGTCTTACTTATCTACACCTTC

J gene: TRBJ1-5
clone size: .
D gene: TRBD1
V gene: TRBV4-1
CDR3 protein: CASSQEGTAKDQPQHF
CDR3 DNA: TGCGCCAGCAGCCAAGAGGGGACAGCAAAAGATCAGCCCCAGCATTTT

J gene: TRBJ2-5
clone size: .
D gene: TRBD2
V gene: TRBV28
CDR3 protein: CASSFRGRASRETQYF
CDR3 DNA: TGTGCCAGCAGTTTCCGGGGGAGGGCCTCCCGAGAGACCCAGTACTTC

J gene: TRBJ1-5
clone size: once
D gene: .
V gene: TRBV5-1
CDR3 protein: CASSLGPGRDQPQHF
CDR3 DNA: TGCGCCAGCAGCTTGGGCCCGGGGAGAGATCAGCCCCAGCATTTT

J gene: TRBJ2-7
clone size: once
D gene: TRBD2
V gene: TRBV5-1
CDR3 protein: CASSWGGTSGYEQYF
CDR3 DNA: TGCGCCAGCAGCTGGGGCGGGACTAGCGGGTACGAGCAGTACTTC

J gene: TRBJ2-3
clone size: .
D gene: .
V gene: TRBV7-9
CDR3 protein: CASSRLTDTQYF
CDR3 DNA: TGTGCCAGCAGTCGACTCACAGATACGCAGTATTTT

J gene: TRBJ2-2
clone size: .
D gene: TRBD2
V gene: TRBV7-9
CDR3 protein: CASSLLYSGRRLTGELFF
CDR3 DNA: TGTGCCAGCAGCTTATTATATAGCGGGAGAAGGCTCACCGGGGAGCTGTTTTTT

J gene: TRBJ1-5
clone size: .
D gene: .
V gene: TRBV11-1
CDR3 protein: CASSAAGIGHQPQHF
CDR3 DNA: TGTGCCAGCAGCGCCGCGGGGATTGGGCATCAGCCCCAGCATTTT

J gene: TRBJ1-4
clone size: .
D gene: .
V gene: TRBV6-6
CDR3 protein: CASMGGGNEKLFF
CDR3 DNA: TGTGCCAGCATGGGCGGAGGAAATGAAAAACTGTTTTTT

J gene: TRBJ2-3
clone size: .
D gene: .
V gene: TRBV5-4
CDR3 protein: CASSLAGGSTDTQYF
CDR3 DNA: TGTGCCAGCAGCTTGGCCGGTGGTAGCACAGATACGCAGTATTTT

J gene: TRBJ2-2
clone size: .
D gene: .
V gene: TRBV10-3
CDR3 protein: CAINLGQGWSGELFF
CDR3 DNA: TGTGCCATCAATCTGGGCCAGGGTTGGTCCGGGGAGCTGTTTTTT

J gene: TRBJ2-4
clone size: .
D gene: .
V gene: TRBV4-1
CDR3 protein: CASSQGVERYSIQYF
CDR3 DNA: TGCGCCAGCAGCCAAGGTGTAGAGCGATATTCAATTCAGTACTTC